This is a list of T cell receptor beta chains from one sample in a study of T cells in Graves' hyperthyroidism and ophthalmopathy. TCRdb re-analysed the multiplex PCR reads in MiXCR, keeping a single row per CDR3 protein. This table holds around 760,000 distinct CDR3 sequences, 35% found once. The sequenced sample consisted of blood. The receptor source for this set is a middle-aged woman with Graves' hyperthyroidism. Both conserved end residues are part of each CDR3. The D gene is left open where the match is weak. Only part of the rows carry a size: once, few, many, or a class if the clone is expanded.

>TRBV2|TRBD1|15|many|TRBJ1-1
TGTGCCAGCAGTTATACAGGGGGGCGAGTAACTGAAGCTTTCTTT
CASSYTGGRVTEAFF
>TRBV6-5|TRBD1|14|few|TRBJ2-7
TGTGCCAGCAGAGGGACAGGTCGTTCCTACGAGCAGTACTTC
CASRGTGRSYEQYF
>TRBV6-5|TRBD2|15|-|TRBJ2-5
TGTGCCAGCTTTTCTAGCGGGGGGGCTTGGGAGACCCAGTACTTC
CASFSSGGAWETQYF
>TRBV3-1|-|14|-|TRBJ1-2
TGTGCCAGCAGCCAAGAGTCAGTCAACTATGGCTACACCTTC
CASSQESVNYGYTF
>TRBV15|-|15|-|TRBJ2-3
TGTGCCACCAGCAGATCCAGGGGGGGCACAGATACGCAGTATTTT
CATSRSRGGTDTQYF
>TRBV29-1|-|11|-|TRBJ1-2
TGCAGCGATGATGAGAACTATGGCTACACCTTC
CSDDENYGYTF
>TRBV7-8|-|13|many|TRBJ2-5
TGTGCCAGCAGTAAATGGGACCGCGGGACCCAGTACTTC
CASSKWDRGTQYF
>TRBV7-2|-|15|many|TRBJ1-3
TGTGCCAGCAGGCCGGCAGGGCTCTCTGGAAACACCATATATTTT
CASRPAGLSGNTIYF
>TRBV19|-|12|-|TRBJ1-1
TGTGCCAGTAGGGGGGCCGAAGCGGGAGCTTTCTTT
CASRGAEAGAFF
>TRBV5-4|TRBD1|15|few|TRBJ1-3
TGTGCCAGCAGCAGGGCAGGGGGCGGTGGAAACACCATATATTTT
CASSRAGGGGNTIYF
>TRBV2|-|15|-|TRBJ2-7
TGTGCCGGCAGTCGCGGGACAGCCCCGGGGGGCGAGCAGTACTTC
CAGSRGTAPGGEQYF
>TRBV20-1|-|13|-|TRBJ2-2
TGCAGTGCTAGGGAGGACTTTGGCGGGGAGCTGTTTTTT
CSAREDFGGELFF
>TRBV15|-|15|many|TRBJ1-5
TGTGCCACCAGCAGAGATGGGGATAGCAATCAGCCCCAGCATTTT
CATSRDGDSNQPQHF
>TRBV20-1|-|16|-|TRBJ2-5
TGCAGTGCTAGGGACGAGGGGGGGGCCGGACCAGAGACCCAGTACTTC
CSARDEGGAGPETQYF
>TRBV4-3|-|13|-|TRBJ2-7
TGCGCCAGCAGCTCGGACATTTCCTACGAGCAGTACTTC
CASSSDISYEQYF
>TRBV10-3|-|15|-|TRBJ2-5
TGTGCCAGCAGCCAAGCCAACAAGTGGAGGGAGACCCAGTACTTC
CASSQANKWRETQYF
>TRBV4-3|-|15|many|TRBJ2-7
TGCGCCAGCAGCCAAGATGGGCGGGGCGAATACGAGCAGTACTTC
CASSQDGRGEYEQYF
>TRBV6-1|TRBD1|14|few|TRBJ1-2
TGTGCCAGCAGGGACCCACAGGGGAACTATGGCTACACCTTC
CASRDPQGNYGYTF
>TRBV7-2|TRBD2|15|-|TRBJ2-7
TGTGCCAGCAGCTTAGATCTTGCGGGAGAGTACGAGCAGTACTTC
CASSLDLAGEYEQYF
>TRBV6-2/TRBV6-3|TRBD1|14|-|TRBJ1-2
TGTGCCAGCGGTCCGGGACAGGATTTAAATGGCTACACCTTC
CASGPGQDLNGYTF
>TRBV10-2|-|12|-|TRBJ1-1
TGCGCCAGCAGTAGCCTGAACACTGAAGCTTCCTTT
CASSSLNTEASF
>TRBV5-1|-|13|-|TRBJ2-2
TGTGCCAGCAGCCCGACAGGACCCGGGGAGCTGTTTTTT
CASSPTGPGELFF
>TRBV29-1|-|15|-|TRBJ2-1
TGCAGCGTTGTGTCAGCGGTTAGCTCCTACAATGAGCAGTTCTTC
CSVVSAVSSYNEQFF
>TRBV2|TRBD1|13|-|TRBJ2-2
TGTGCCAGCAGTTCGGGACAGCACGGGGAGCTGTTTTTT
CASSSGQHGELFF
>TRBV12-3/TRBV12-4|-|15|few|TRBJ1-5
TGTGCCAGCAGTCTGGATAGAGGATTCAATCAGCCCCAGCATTTT
CASSLDRGFNQPQHF
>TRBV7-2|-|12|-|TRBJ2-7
TGTGCCAGCAGCTTTAAAGCGGGCGAGCAGTACTTC
CASSFKAGEQYF
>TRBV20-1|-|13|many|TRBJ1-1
TGCAGTGCTAGAGGCGCGACGAACACTGAAGCTTTCTTT
CSARGATNTEAFF
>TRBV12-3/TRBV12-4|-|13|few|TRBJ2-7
TGTGCCAGTCGAACGACAGACCACTACGAGCAGTACTTC
CASRTTDHYEQYF
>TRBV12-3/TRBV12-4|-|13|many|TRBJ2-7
TGTGCCAGCAGTTCGAGGGCGTTCTACGAGCAGTACTTC
CASSSRAFYEQYF
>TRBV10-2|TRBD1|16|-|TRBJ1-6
TGCGCCAGCATGAAGGGGGGACAGGGTATTAATTCACCCCTCCACTTT
CASMKGGQGINSPLHF
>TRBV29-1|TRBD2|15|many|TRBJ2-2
TGCAGCGTAGGGACTAGCGGGTCGAACACCGGGGAGCTGTTTTTT
CSVGTSGSNTGELFF
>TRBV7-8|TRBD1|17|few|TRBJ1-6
TGTGCCAGCACTCCCGCCAACGCCGGGACAGGGATTTACCCCCTCCACTTT
CASTPANAGTGIYPLHF
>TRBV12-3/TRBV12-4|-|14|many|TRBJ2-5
TGTGCCAGCTCCCTCCCAGAGACTCAAGAGACCCAGTACTTC
CASSLPETQETQYF
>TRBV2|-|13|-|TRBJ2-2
TGTGCCAGCAGTGAAGGTAACCTCGGGGAGCTGTTTTTT
CASSEGNLGELFF
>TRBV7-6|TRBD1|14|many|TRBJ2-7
TGTGCCAGCAGCTTAACCGGGACAGTCTACGAGCAGTACTTC
CASSLTGTVYEQYF
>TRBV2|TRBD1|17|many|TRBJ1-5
TGTGCCAGCACCAAAAATCCGGGACAGCTTTCCAATCAGCCCCAGCATTTT
CASTKNPGQLSNQPQHF
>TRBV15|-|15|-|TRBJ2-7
TGTGCCACCAGCCGAGGGGACGGTAGCTCCTACGAGCAGTACTTC
CATSRGDGSSYEQYF
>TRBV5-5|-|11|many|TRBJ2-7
TGTGCCAGCAGCTGGTCGGGCGAGCAGTACTTC
CASSWSGEQYF
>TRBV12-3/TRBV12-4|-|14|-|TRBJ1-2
TGTGCCAGCACCTCCATGGGGTTTAACTATGGCTACACCTTC
CASTSMGFNYGYTF
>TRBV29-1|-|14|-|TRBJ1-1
TGCAGCTTAAGTACTGGCAGAGTCAACACTGAAGCTTTCTTT
CSLSTGRVNTEAFF
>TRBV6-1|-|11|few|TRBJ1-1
TGTGCCAGCAGTGAAAATACCGCTGCTTTCTTT
CASSENTAAFF
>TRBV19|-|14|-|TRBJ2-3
TGTGCCAGTAGTACCGGGGAACTCACAGATACGCAGTATTTT
CASSTGELTDTQYF
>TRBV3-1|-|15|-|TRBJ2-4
TGTGCCAGCAGCCCAGAAGGGTTAGCCAAAAACATTCAGTACTTC
CASSPEGLAKNIQYF
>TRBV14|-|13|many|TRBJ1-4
TGTGCCAGCAGCCAAGCAGTAGGGAAAAAACTGTTTTTT
CASSQAVGKKLFF
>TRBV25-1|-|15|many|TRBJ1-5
TGTGCCAGCAGTGAATCTATTGGGGCAGATCAGCCCCAGCATTTT
CASSESIGADQPQHF
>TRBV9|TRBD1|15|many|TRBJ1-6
TGTGCCAGCAGCGTGGGACAGGTGGGGAATTCACCCCTCCACTTT
CASSVGQVGNSPLHF
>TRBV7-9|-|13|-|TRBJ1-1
TGTGCCAGCAGCTTAGTCGGGCAGTTTGAAGCTTTCTTT
CASSLVGQFEAFF
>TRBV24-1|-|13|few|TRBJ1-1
TGTGCCACCAGTGGGAGGGGAGACACTGAAGCTTTCTTT
CATSGRGDTEAFF
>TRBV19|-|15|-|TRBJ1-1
TGTGCCAGTAGTGCACCCGGGACACGGAACACTGAAGCTTTCTTT
CASSAPGTRNTEAFF
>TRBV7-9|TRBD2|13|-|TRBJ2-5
TGTGCCAGCATCCAACTAGCGGGGGAGACCCAGTACTTC
CASIQLAGETQYF
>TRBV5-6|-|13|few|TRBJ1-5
TGTGCCAGCAGCTTGGCCTTGGTTCAGCCCCAGCATTTT
CASSLALVQPQHF
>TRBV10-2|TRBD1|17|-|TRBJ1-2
TGTGCCAGCAGTGAAGAAGGGACAGGAGATCCCAATTATGGCTACACCTTC
CASSEEGTGDPNYGYTF
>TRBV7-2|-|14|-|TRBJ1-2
TGTGCCAGCAGCTTAGAGGGCAGGGACCTGGGCTACACCTTC
CASSLEGRDLGYTF